This T cell receptor beta chain was obtained from a study of CD4 T cell repertoires in COVID-19. Germline CDR1 SGHTA, CDR2 FQGNSA. CDR3 length: 13 residues. V was shortened by 5 bases and J by 3 bases, with 10 bases between the two germline ends. Only in-frame clones appear in the TCRdb table, and some are missing; sequencing was by immunoSEQ multiplex PCR. This repertoire shows some 80,000 clones, 83% found once; its top ten account for around 0.59%. The clonotype originates from a human donor who had COVID-19. The chain employs TRBV7-2 and TRBJ1-1; D call uncertain. Source: CD4+ T cells from peripheral blood, taken after recovery from COVID-19. The CDR3 loop is CASSTIEDTEAFF. The CDR3 bases are TGTGCCAGCAGCACGATCGAGGACACTGAAGCTTTCTTT.